This T cell receptor beta chain was sequenced in a study of sequential checkpoint blockade in melanoma. The ends lost 0 bases at V and 4 bases at J; junction bases unmatched: 10. The CDR3 sequence is 17 residues long. Per germline, CDR1 LNHNV and CDR2 YYDKDF (reference sequence). Stated treatment: randomized to nivolumab then ipilimumab (arm A) or the reverse (arm B). Live CD3+CD8+ CD19− CD56− cells were sorted from PBMCs. Profiled with immunoSEQ multiplex PCR; TCRdb holds only in-frame clones, not every one. Of tens of thousands of clones in the sample, around 82% were seen once. This rearrangement joins TRBV15 to TRBJ2-7, with 9 bases that match TRBD2. The sequences come from CD8+ T cells sorted from blood (inferred from file names), collected from a patient given nivolumab and ipilimumab in sequence. This clonotype was sampled from a human donor with melanoma. This chain's CDR3 is CATSRERRSGRLYEQYF. CDR3 DNA sequence: TGTGCCACCAGCAGAGAAAGGCGGAGCGGGAGGCTTTACGAGCAGTACTTC.